Shown below are 28 T cell receptor beta chains from a single sample sequenced in a study of T cell responses to AZD1222 COVID-19 vaccine. Here immunoSEQ multiplex PCR was the method, and the copy in TCRdb shows in-frame clones only, minus some. The sample yields about 150,000 clones, 88% seen once. This specimen was peripheral blood, taken on day 0 of AZD1222 vaccination. The receptors derive from an adult in good health.

The DNA of the CDR3 is TGTGCCATCAGTCAGCAGGACGGTAGCAATCAGCCCCAGCATTTT. It encodes CAISQQDGSNQPQHF. The J gene is TRBJ1-5, the V gene TRBV10-3; unclear D gene. Trimming stripped 5 bases from V and 0 bases from J, with 11 bases between. This CDR3 is built from 15 residues. The V gene's germline CDR1 is ENHRY and CDR2 SYGVKD.

V and J are TRBV10-2 and TRBJ1-1; D not resolved. The germline V and J ends were trimmed by 7 bases and 3 bases, with 12 bases remaining between them. CDR1 WSHSY and CDR2 SAAADI come from the germline V gene. The CDR3 consists of 13 residues. In DNA form, the CDR3 reads TGCGCCAGCAAGGAACAGTTTGACACTGAAGCTTTCTTT. Translated: CASKEQFDTEAFF.

The chain combines TRBV6-5 with TRBJ2-3; possible D gene TRBD1, 5 bases. This CDR3 contains 13 residues. V lost 2 bases and J 3 bases, leaving 6 bases between the germline ends. The germline gives CDR1 MNHEY, CDR2 SVGAGI. Written as DNA, the CDR3 is TGTGCCAGCAGTTACAGGACAACAGATACGCAGTATTTT. This gives the protein CASSYRTTDTQYF.

The V call is TRBV7-9, the J call TRBJ2-3; a weak D match, TRBD2 (5 bases). This CDR3 is 16 amino acids long. Trimming left V 0 bases short and J 2 bases short, with 12 bases between. From germline, CDR1 is SEHNR and CDR2 FQNEAQ (reference sequence). Written as DNA, the CDR3 is TGTGCCAGCAGCTTAGCTGAGGGTCTAAACACAGATACGCAGTATTTT. This sequence encodes CASSLAEGLNTDTQYF.

This chain uses TRBV7-8 with TRBJ1-2; unclear D gene. In germline, CDR1 is SGHVS, CDR2 FQNEAQ. Trimming pared 5 bases from V and 7 bases from J, leaving 17 bases between. This CDR3 has 14 amino acids. The CDR3 coding sequence is TGTGCCAGCAGCCCAGTAGGCCCCTCGGGTGGCTACACCTTC. Translating gives CASSPVGPSGGYTF.

The chain is built from TRBV11-2 and TRBJ1-1; D remains unclear. Germline V lookup: CDR1 SGHAT, CDR2 FQNNGV. Trimming took off 2 bases at V and 1 base at J, with 8 bases between the two ends. This CDR3 contains 14 residues. The CDR3 DNA follows: TGTGCCAGCAGCTTAACCGACGGGAACACTGAAGCTTTCTTT. Encoded protein: CASSLTDGNTEAFF.

The genes are TRBV5-6 and TRBJ2-5; D unclear. Germline V gene sequence: CDR1 SGHDT, CDR2 YYEEEE. The CDR3 runs 14 residues. V shed 0 bases and J shed 4 bases, with 10 bases lying between them. The CDR3 DNA sequence: TGTGCCAGCAGCTTGGTTACCTTAGGAGAGACCCAGTACTTC. It is translated as CASSLVTLGETQYF.

The chain employs TRBV11-2 and TRBJ2-1, with 13 bases fitting TRBD2. The ends lost 5 bases at V and 8 bases at J; junction bases unmatched: 6. Germline CDR1 reads SGHAT; CDR2 reads FQNNGV. CDR3 size: 15 residues. CDR3 residues: CASSPVLAGGHEQFF. In nucleotides, the CDR3 is TGTGCCAGCAGCCCCGTACTAGCGGGGGGGCATGAGCAGTTCTTC.

The J gene is TRBJ1-1, the V gene TRBV6-5; TRBD1 agrees at 7 bases. J lost 5 bases, V lost 4 bases, and 4 bases had no gene match. Per the germline V gene, CDR1 is MNHEY and CDR2 is SVGAGI. CDR3 length: 13 residues. The CDR3 spells CASSSRGVTEAFF. The CDR3 coding sequence is TGTGCCAGCAGTTCCAGGGGGGTGACTGAAGCTTTCTTT.

The chain employs TRBV9 and TRBJ1-4; D is possibly TRBD1 (5 bases). Germline-derived CDR1 and CDR2 are SGDLS and YYNGEE. The CDR3 has 15 amino acids. V gave up 4 bases and J gave up 2 bases, with 12 bases separating them. CDR3 sequence: CASSPRDRTNEKLFF. CDR3 DNA sequence: TGTGCCAGCAGCCCCCGGGACCGCACTAATGAAAAACTGTTTTTT. Full variable domain (rest looked up from reference TRBV9 and TRBJ1-4): DSGVTQTPKHLITATGQRVTLRCSPRSGDLSVYWYQQSLDQGLQFLIQYYNGEERAKGNILERFSAQQFPDLHSELNLSSLELGDSALYFCASSPRDRTNEKLFFGSGTQLSVL.

This clone was counted a single time. The chain carries TRBV9 and TRBJ1-1, with D unresolved. V was cut by 5 bases and J by 4 bases, with 15 bases left in between. Germline V lookup: CDR1 SGDLS, CDR2 YYNGEE. This CDR3 has 14 residues. The CDR3 sequence is CASSSAGSGTEAFF. The CDR3 region has the DNA TGTGCCAGCAGTTCGGCGGGATCGGGCACTGAAGCTTTCTTT. The variable domain in full, with the rest retrieved from reference TRBV9 and TRBJ1-1, is DSGVTQTPKHLITATGQRVTLRCSPRSGDLSVYWYQQSLDQGLQFLIQYYNGEERAKGNILERFSAQQFPDLHSELNLSSLELGDSALYFCASSSAGSGTEAFFGQGTRLTVV.

CDR3 nucleotide sequence: TGTGCCAGCAGCCTGACAGGGGGCAGTAACGGGGAGCTGTTTTTT. It yields the protein CASSLTGGSNGELFF. This chain connects TRBV11-2 to TRBJ2-2, with TRBD1 identical over 10 bases. This CDR3 region has 15 residues. The V segment lost 5 bases and the J segment 7 bases; nucleotides outside the gene matches: 7. The germline V gene has CDR1 SGHAT and CDR2 FQNNGV.

Points on this clone: One end of the junction varies from germline; a read error may be responsible. The rearrangement joins TRBV3-1 (or the pseudogene TRBV3-2) to TRBJ2-7; 8 nucleotides match TRBD1. CDR1 and CDR2 from the germline V gene are LGHDT and YNNKEL (reference sequence). CDR3 length equals 12 residues. CDR3: CASSQERTGWSF. CDR3 DNA: TGTGCCAGCAGCCAAGAGAGGACAGGGTGGTCCTTC.

The chain employs TRBV28 and TRBJ1-2, with D unresolved. Germline CDR1 reads MDHEN; CDR2 reads SYDVKM. The V gene lost 4 bases and the J gene lost 2 bases, with 8 bases spanning the gap. The CDR3 sequence is 13 residues long. The CDR3 loop reads CASSSGPNYGYTF. The CDR3 nucleotides are TGTGCCAGCAGTTCTGGACCGAACTATGGCTACACCTTC.

V usage is TRBV28 and J usage is TRBJ2-6; TRBD1 matches at 11 bases. V was clipped by 4 bases and J by 4 bases; unmatched bases: 12. Germline CDR1 is MDHEN and CDR2 is SYDVKM. The CDR3 is made up of 19 amino acids. In nucleotides, the CDR3 is TGTGCCAGCAGTTCCCCGGGACAGGGGGTTCCGTTCGGGGCCAACGTCCTGACTTTC. Translated: CASSSPGQGVPFGANVLTF.

Here the CDR3 reads CASSWAGSFDEKLFF. The CDR3 bases are TGTGCCAGCAGCTGGGCGGGAAGTTTCGATGAAAAACTGTTTTTT. V and J are TRBV5-4 and TRBJ1-4; no firm D call. CDR1 and CDR2 from the germline V gene are SGHNT and YYREEE (reference sequence). The length of the CDR3 is 15 residues. V was trimmed by 3 bases and J by 6 bases, leaving 15 bases between them. Variable domain in full (rest from reference TRBV5-4 and TRBJ1-4): ETGVTQSPTHLIKTRGQQVTLRCSSQSGHNTVSWYQQALGQGPQFIFQYYREEENGRGNFPPRFSGLQFPNYSSELNVNALELDDSALYLCASSWAGSFDEKLFFGSGTQLSVL.

The V gene is TRBV7-4, the J gene TRBJ1-1, with TRBD1 matching 9 bases. Germline V lookup: CDR1 SGHVT, CDR2 SQSDAQ. The CDR3 loop spans 14 amino acids. CDR3 sequence (DNA): TGTGCAATAGCAACAGGGGGCTGGAACACTGAAGCTTTCTTT. Residues: CAIATGGWNTEAFF.

The gene calls are TRBV5-1 and TRBJ1-6; perhaps TRBD1 as D (6 bases). The CDR3 consists of 16 residues. V was shortened by 0 bases and J by 6 bases, with 13 bases between the two germline ends. Germline loops: CDR1 SGHRS, CDR2 YFSETQ. The CDR3 sequence is CASSLGSLQGNSPLHF. The CDR3 DNA reads TGCGCCAGCAGCTTGGGCAGCCTACAGGGTAATTCACCCCTCCACTTT. Filled out from reference TRBV5-1 and TRBJ1-6, the complete variable domain reads KAGVTQTPRYLIKTRGQQVTLSCSPISGHRSVSWYQQTPGQGLQFLFEYFSETQRNKGNFPGRFSGRQFSNSRSEMNVSTLELGDSALYLCASSLGSLQGNSPLHFGNGTRLTVT.

This clone has just a few counts. This chain connects TRBV29-1 to TRBJ1-1, with 9 bases fitting TRBD1. The germline gives CDR1 SQVTM, CDR2 ANQGSEA. This CDR3 has 12 residues. The trim removed 6 bases at V and 6 bases at J, leaving 5 bases unmatched. The CDR3 DNA follows: TGCAGCGTGGGACGACAGGGGGCTGAAGCTTTCTTT. Protein: CSVGRQGAEAFF.

This chain uses TRBV7-2 with TRBJ2-2; no reliable D call. The V and J ends lost 3 bases and 6 bases respectively, with 8 bases between them. Germline V gene data show CDR1 as SGHTA and CDR2 as FQGNSA. The CDR3 spans 13 residues. The CDR3 bases are TGTGCCAGCAGCTTCGAACGGCCCGGGGAGCTGTTTTTT. It specifies CASSFERPGELFF.

The chain recombines TRBV15 with TRBJ2-4; the D gene is possibly TRBD2 (6 bases). There are 15 residues in the CDR3. The germline V gene has CDR1 LNHNV and CDR2 YYDKDF (reference sequence). V was pared by 3 bases and J by 11 bases, with 20 bases between. CDR3 amino acids: CATSRPGDLGLVQYF. The CDR3 region has the DNA TGTGCCACCAGCAGGCCTGGAGACCTGGGACTGGTTCAGTACTTC.

This clone was counted only a few times. The chain couples TRBV7-6 to TRBJ1-6; D uncertain. This CDR3 contains 14 residues. The V gene lost 5 bases and the J gene lost 7 bases, with 12 bases spanning the gap. CDR1 SGHVS and CDR2 FNYEAQ come from the germline V gene. The CDR3 is CASSVDEGNSPLHF. The CDR3, as DNA: TGTGCCAGCAGCGTAGACGAGGGAAATTCACCCCTCCACTTT.

This clone was detected a few times. V gene TRBV5-8 combines with J gene TRBJ2-7, with D perhaps TRBD2 (6 bases). The germline V gene encodes CDR1 SGHTS and CDR2 YDEGEE. The CDR3 sequence is 20 residues long. V shed 0 bases and J shed 2 bases, with 27 bases lying between them. This CDR3 is CASSLVPFRGIIGEAYEQYF. The CDR3 DNA follows: TGTGCCAGCAGCTTGGTTCCCTTCCGGGGGATTATCGGAGAAGCCTACGAGCAGTACTTC.

The chain links TRBV6-5 to TRBJ1-1; weak D call: TRBD1 (6 bases). V was clipped by 6 bases and J by 8 bases, with 16 bases between them. The germline V gene encodes CDR1 MNHEY and CDR2 SVGAGI. The length of the CDR3 is 13 residues. The CDR3 DNA follows: TGTGCCAGCAGGATCCGGGACAACGGAGAAGCTTTCTTT. It is translated as CASRIRDNGEAFF.

This clone was seen once. V is TRBV7-8 and J is TRBJ2-1, with D possibly TRBD2 on 5 matching bases. The CDR3 contains 15 residues. V was trimmed by 2 bases and J by 1 base, leaving 9 bases between them. Germline CDR1 reads SGHVS; CDR2 reads FQNEAQ. The CDR3 sequence: CASSLSEGSYNEQFF. The CDR3 region has the DNA TGTGCCAGCAGCTTATCAGAGGGATCCTACAATGAGCAGTTCTTC.

A remark on this clone: This specimen includes other DNA sequences encoding the same CDR3. The V call is TRBV9, the J call TRBJ1-1; D unresolved. Germline values: CDR1 SGDLS, CDR2 YYNGEE. Trimming shortened V by 0 bases and J by 0 bases, and 3 bases separated the two germline ends. The CDR3 totals 13 residues. This CDR3 reads CASSVAVNTEAFF. Written as DNA, the CDR3 is TGTGCCAGCAGCGTAGCCGTGAACACTGAAGCTTTCTTT.

This clone was counted once. This rearrangement joins TRBV7-8 to TRBJ2-1; TRBD2 matches 7 bases. The CDR3 sequence is 13 residues long. The V segment lost 6 bases and the J segment 6 bases; nucleotides outside the gene matches: 5. Germline loops: CDR1 SGHVS, CDR2 FQNEAQ. As DNA, the CDR3 is TGTGCCAGCAGGGCGGGGGTTGGCAATGAGCAGTTCTTC. Amino acid sequence: CASRAGVGNEQFF.

CDR3 DNA sequence: TGCAGCGTTGAAAGGGGGGGGATGGCTGAAGCTTTCTTT. It yields the protein CSVERGGMAEAFF. The rearrangement links TRBV29-1 to TRBJ1-1; possibly TRBD1 for D (6 bases). The V and J ends lost 2 bases and 6 bases respectively, with 13 bases between them. This CDR3 contains 13 residues. CDR1 and CDR2 (germline): SQVTM, ANQGSEA.